Presented here are 16 T cell receptor beta chains from one specimen sequenced in a study of CD8+ T cells in alopecia areata. The sequencing template was cDNA reverse transcribed from extracted RNA. TCRdb keeps only in-frame clones here, not all; method: immunoSEQ multiplex PCR. The sample consists of around 35,000 clones, around 59% of them appearing once. Specimen: NKG2D-high CD8+ T cells sorted from blood. These TCRs come from a human donor with alopecia areata.

This clone was observed a few times. The CDR3 region is CASERVREQFF. The CDR3 nucleotides read TGTGCCAGCGAGAGGGTCAGGGAGCAGTTCTTC. This chain connects TRBV2 to TRBJ2-1, with a weak D call TRBD2 (5 bases). The CDR3 loop spans 11 amino acids. The V gene lost 8 bases and the J gene lost 10 bases, with 12 bases spanning the gap. Germline CDR1 is SNHLY and CDR2 is FYNNEI.

The V gene is TRBV21-1, the J gene TRBJ2-3. TRBV21-1 is a pseudogene. CDR3 length: 13 amino acids. In DNA, the CDR3 is TGTGCCAGCAGCAAAACCCTCACAGATACGCAGTATTTT. This translates into CASSKTLTDTQYF.

This clone was counted between two and nine times. This chain connects TRBV29-1 to TRBJ2-7; 7 nucleotides line up with TRBD2. The CDR3 is 14 amino acids. From germline, CDR1 is SQVTM and CDR2 ANQGSEA. The ends lost 7 bases at V and 0 bases at J; junction bases unmatched: 9. The CDR3 reads CSGGGWWGSYEQYF. CDR3 coding DNA: TGCAGCGGGGGGGGGTGGTGGGGCTCCTACGAGCAGTACTTC.

The chain couples TRBV14 to TRBJ1-1; unclear D gene. Germline values: CDR1 SGHDN, CDR2 FVKESK. V was cut by 4 bases and J by 8 bases, with 11 bases left in between. The CDR3 is made up of 12 amino acids. CDR3 coding DNA: TGTGCCAGCAGCCCGGCGGGAGTAGAAGCTTTCTTT. Translated, it gives CASSPAGVEAFF. Full variable domain (remainder filled in from reference TRBV14 and TRBJ1-1): EAGVTQFPSHSVIEKGQTVTLRCDPISGHDNLYWYRRVMGKEIKFLLHFVKESKQDESGMPNNRFLAERTGGTYSTLKVQPAELEDSGVYFCASSPAGVEAFFGQGTRLTVV.

This clone has a handful of counts. The chain uses TRBV16 and TRBJ1-1; the D is unclear. CDR1 and CDR2 (germline): KGHSY, FQNENV. CDR3 length equals 13 residues. The germline V and J ends were trimmed by 2 bases and 9 bases, with 13 bases remaining between them. The CDR3 reads CASSQGVGFKAFF. The CDR3 nucleotides are TGTGCCAGCAGCCAAGGAGTGGGGTTCAAAGCTTTCTTT. Full variable domain (rest looked up from reference TRBV16 and TRBJ1-1): GEEVAQTPKHLVRGEGQKAKLYCAPIKGHSYVFWYQQVLKNEFKFLISFQNENVFDETGMPKERFSAKCLPNSPCSLEIQATKLEDSAVYFCASSQGVGFKAFFGQGTRLTVV.

This clone occurred a few times. This rearrangement joins TRBV20-1 to TRBJ1-2; D is unclear. The CDR3 contains 11 residues. Trimming stripped 0 bases from V and 7 bases from J, with 6 bases between. Per the germline V gene, CDR1 is DFQATT and CDR2 is SNEGSKA (reference sequence). CDR3 region: CSARDYGGYTF. The DNA for the CDR3 is TGCAGTGCTAGAGATTATGGTGGCTACACCTTC.

This clone was seen many times. The sample holds other DNA sequences that translate to the same CDR3. V and J are TRBV18 and TRBJ2-2; 7 bases line up with TRBD1. The CDR3 sequence is 17 residues long. Trimming at V came to 2 bases and at J to 4 bases, leaving 10 bases not matched to a gene. Looked up from germline, CDR1 is KGHSH and CDR2 is LQKENI. This CDR3 is CASSPSPTGRGTGELFF. CDR3 bases: TGTGCCAGCTCACCATCCCCGACAGGGCGCGGCACCGGGGAGCTGTTTTTT.

This chain joins TRBV5-1 and TRBJ2-1; unclear D gene. The germline V gene has CDR1 SGHRS and CDR2 YFSETQ. This CDR3 region has 12 residues. V was trimmed by 4 bases and J by 7 bases, leaving 9 bases between them. The CDR3 DNA sequence: TGCGCCAGCAGCCCCCACGGGAATGAGCAGTTCTTC. It codes for CASSPHGNEQFF.

This clone is medium-sized. This sequence joins TRBV4-1 and TRBJ2-3; D gene ambiguous. The CDR3 covers 13 residues. In germline, CDR1 is MGHRA, CDR2 YSYEKL. The V end was cut by 4 bases, the J end by 2 bases, with 7 bases between. CDR3 nucleotides: TGCGCCAGCAGCCCCACATACACAGATACGCAGTATTTT. It translates to CASSPTYTDTQYF.

With regard to this clone: A much larger clone lies one base from this, so it may be a read error. The gene calls are TRBV5-5 and TRBJ1-1, with D hard to call. The CDR3 spans 13 residues. Germline CDR1 and CDR2: SGHKS and YYEKEE (reference sequence). Trimming left V 2 bases short and J 1 base short, with 6 bases between. Here the CDR3 reads CASSLGGNTEAFF. The CDR3 nucleotides are TGTGCCAGCAGCTTAGGAGGGAACACTGAAGCTTTCTTT.

This clone was seen more than once but under ten times. The V call is TRBV7-3, the J call TRBJ2-7; D is uncertain. The CDR3 is 12 amino acids. The ends were cut back, 1 base at V and 4 bases at J, with 5 bases in the middle. The germline V gene encodes CDR1 SGHTA and CDR2 FQGTGA. The CDR3 DNA reads as TGTGCCAGCAGCTTAAATGGATACGAGCAGTACTTC. Protein product: CASSLNGYEQYF.

The rearrangement uses TRBV7-9 and TRBJ2-3; D may be TRBD2 (5 bases). Looked up from germline, CDR1 is SEHNR and CDR2 is FQNEAQ (reference sequence). V was cut by 4 bases and J by 3 bases, with 11 bases left in between. This CDR3 is built from 14 residues. The CDR3 DNA is TGTGCCAGCAGCTCGGAGGTCGAAACAGATACGCAGTATTTT. Translated, it gives CASSSEVETDTQYF. The variable domain in full, completed from reference TRBV7-9 and TRBJ2-3, reads DTGVSQNPRHKITKRGQNVTFRCDPISEHNRLYWYRQTLGQGPEFLTYFQNEAQLEKSRLLSDRFSAERPKGSFSTLEIQRTEQGDSAMYLCASSSEVETDTQYFGPGTRLTVL.

This sequence joins TRBV5-5 and TRBJ2-7; the D gene is possibly TRBD1 (6 bases). CDR1 and CDR2 from the germline V gene are SGHKS and YYEKEE (reference sequence). The V gene lost 6 bases and the J gene lost 1 base, with 20 bases spanning the gap. CDR3 size: 16 residues. CDR3 sequence: CASKDQGRGRSYEQYF. CDR3 sequence (DNA): TGTGCCAGCAAAGATCAGGGCAGGGGTAGATCCTACGAGCAGTACTTC.

The chain links TRBV4-3 to TRBJ2-1; D gene unclear. Germline V gene sequence: CDR1 LGHNA, CDR2 YSLEER. This CDR3 has 13 amino acids. V lost 0 bases and J 8 bases, leaving 8 bases between the germline ends. CDR3 residues: CASSQDRIHEQFF. The CDR3 region has the DNA TGCGCCAGCAGCCAAGACAGGATTCATGAGCAGTTCTTC.

This chain uses TRBV5-4 with TRBJ1-1; D uncertain. Trimming stripped 0 bases from V and 6 bases from J, with 6 bases between. The CDR3 contains 12 residues. CDR1 and CDR2 from the germline V gene are SGHNT and YYREEE (reference sequence). The CDR3 DNA follows: TGTGCCAGCAGCTTGGATGGACCTGAAGCTTTCTTT. Translated: CASSLDGPEAFF.

This chain joins TRBV9 and TRBJ2-2; no firm D call. V lost 0 bases to trimming and J lost 6 bases, with 18 bases between them. The CDR3 loop spans 17 amino acids. From germline, CDR1 is SGDLS and CDR2 YYNGEE. The CDR3 is CASSVGRRLPGSGELFF. Written as DNA, the CDR3 is TGTGCCAGCAGCGTAGGCCGCCGGCTGCCCGGGTCCGGGGAGCTGTTTTTT.